The 19 T cell receptor beta chains below all came from one sample that was sequenced in a study of breast tumors, draining lymph nodes, adjacent tissues (dated by TCRdb to about 2016). The lymph node samples were taken from the axillary draining lymph nodes of breast cancer patients. Libraries came from multiplex PCR. Instrument on record: Illumina HiSeq 2000. The raw public data were reprocessed by TCRdb itself: fastp quality trimming at Q25, MiXCR clonotype calling, in-frame beta chains only. Rows with a matching CDR3 protein are joined into one entry that keeps the most common DNA and genes. The sample yields 83,000 or so distinct CDR3 sequences; approximately 20% were counted once. In total, the top ten clones hold 2% to 3% of the sample. Sequenced sample: axillary lymph node tissue. All receptors derive from a female donor with breast cancer. Some clones in this sample may be carry-over from other donors' samples.

The gene calls are TRBV18 and TRBJ2-3, with D maybe TRBD2 (5 bases). CDR1 and CDR2 from the germline V gene are KGHSH and LQKENI. V lost 1 base and J 6 bases, leaving 14 bases between the germline ends. This CDR3 spans 15 amino acids. CDR3 DNA sequence: TGTGCCAGCTCACCACGTGGAGGCATAGACGATACGCAGTATTTT. It encodes CASSPRGGIDDTQYF.

In its sample, this clonotype was seen many times. This chain joins TRBV19 and TRBJ2-5; D is unresolved. There are 15 residues in the CDR3. Trimming removed 8 bases from V and 0 bases from J, with 16 bases in between. Germline V CDR1 and CDR2: LNHDA, SQIVND (reference sequence). CDR3 protein: CASSPVPKYQETQYF. The DNA of the CDR3 is TGTGCCAGTTCTCCGGTGCCCAAGTACCAAGAGACCCAGTACTTC.

This clonotype has a count of ten or more. The chain is built from TRBV4-1 and TRBJ1-4; D is undetermined. This CDR3 spans 15 amino acids. Germline values: CDR1 MGHRA, CDR2 YSYEKL. V dropped 0 bases and J dropped 8 bases, with 13 bases sitting between them. CDR3 sequence reads: CASSQDEGFPEKLFF. The CDR3 region has the DNA TGCGCCAGCAGCCAAGATGAGGGCTTCCCCGAAAAACTGTTTTTT.

As concerns this clonotype: Being one base from a much bigger clone, this may be a read error. The V gene is TRBV6-2 or TRBV6-3, the J gene TRBJ1-2, with TRBD1 matching over 8 bases. Germline CDR1 and CDR2: MNHEY and SVGEGT. The CDR3 spans 12 residues. CDR3 protein: CASRRQGYDYTF. In DNA, the CDR3 is TGTGCCAGCAGACGACAGGGGTATGACTACACCTTC.

There are many counts of this clonotype. The rearrangement links TRBV20-1 to TRBJ2-1, with D possibly being TRBD1 (6 bases). Germline CDR1 and CDR2: DFQATT and SNEGSKA (reference sequence). The CDR3 is 12 residues long. CDR3 DNA: TGCAGCACAGGGTTCCCCTACAATGAGCAGTTCTTC. This translates into CSTGFPYNEQFF.

Many counts were recorded for this clonotype. This rearrangement joins TRBV5-1 to TRBJ2-2; 11 bases fit TRBD2. This CDR3 contains 16 residues. The V and J ends lost 4 bases and 6 bases, in that order; junction bases with no gene match: 8. CDR1 and CDR2 from the germline V gene are SGHRS and YFSETQ. CDR3 protein: CASSTNSGRAAGELFF. CDR3 nucleotides: TGCGCCAGCAGCACGAATAGCGGGAGGGCGGCCGGGGAGCTGTTTTTT.

This clonotype showed up many times. The chain links TRBV19 to TRBJ2-5; possibly TRBD2 for D (7 bases). V lost 7 bases to trimming and J lost 5 bases, with 26 bases between them. The CDR3 consists of 17 residues. The V gene's germline CDR1 is LNHDA and CDR2 SQIVND (reference sequence). The CDR3 sequence is CASTPTHLEGGGETQYF. The DNA of the CDR3 is TGTGCCAGTACCCCAACGCATTTGGAGGGGGGGGGTGAGACCCAGTACTTC. Variable domain in full (rest from reference TRBV19 and TRBJ2-5): DGGITQSPKYLFRKEGQNVTLSCEQNLNHDAMYWYRQDPGQGLRLIYYSQIVNDFQKGDIAEGYSVSREKKESFPLTVTSAQKNPTAFYLCASTPTHLEGGGETQYFGPGTRLLVL.

This clonotype was observed at least ten times. V usage is TRBV5-8 and J usage is TRBJ1-3; D unresolved. Germline V gene data show CDR1 as SGHTS and CDR2 as YDEGEE. This CDR3 contains 15 residues. V shed 0 bases and J shed 2 bases, with 9 bases lying between them. The CDR3 DNA is TGTGCCAGCAGCTTGGATGCTTCAACTGGAAACACCATATATTTT. This sequence encodes CASSLDASTGNTIYF.

This clonotype has at least ten counts. This sequence joins TRBV12-3 or TRBV12-4 and TRBJ2-5; 8 nucleotides line up with TRBD2. The junction had 8 bases not matched to a gene; V was cut back by 4 bases and J by 1 base. The CDR3 has 16 amino acids. The CDR3 bases are TGTGCCAGCAGTTACTCCCTTAGCGGGATCCAAGAGACCCAGTACTTC. Translating gives CASSYSLSGIQETQYF.

This clonotype showed up many times. The J gene is TRBJ2-3, the V gene TRBV9; 8 bases are a match to TRBD2. CDR1 is SGDLS, CDR2 YYNGEE, per germline. J gave up 3 bases and V 4 bases, and 10 bases lay outside the gene matches. The CDR3 has 16 amino acids. CDR3 DNA: TGTGCCAGCAGCCCCCAGGCGGGAGGTTTAACAGATACGCAGTATTTT. It codes for CASSPQAGGLTDTQYF.

In this sample, this clonotype turned up many times. The chain recombines TRBV2 with TRBJ2-5, with D possibly being TRBD1 (5 bases). Deletions cut 8 bases from V and 5 bases from J, with 9 bases between. This CDR3 region has 11 residues. CDR1 and CDR2 (germline): SNHLY, FYNNEI. CDR3 sequence reads: CASGQLETQYF. DNA for the CDR3: TGTGCCAGCGGACAACTGGAGACCCAGTACTTC.

Concerning this clonotype itself: A much larger clone lies a single base off, so this may be a read error. This sequence joins TRBV7-9 and TRBJ2-2; D perhaps matches TRBD2 (6 bases). CDR3 length equals 13 residues. The germline gives CDR1 SEHNR, CDR2 FQNEAQ (reference sequence). CDR3 sequence reads: CASGFGGVGELFF. CDR3 bases: TGTGCCAGCGGCTTCGGCGGGGTCGGGGAGCTGTTTTTT.

This chain connects TRBV7-2 to TRBJ2-1; no clear D. With the DNA end fitting TRBJ2-7 better, the J assignment may be wrong. Germline V gene data show CDR1 as SGHTA and CDR2 as FQGNSA. CDR3 size: 13 residues. The CDR3 sequence: CASSLLGFNEQYF. The CDR3, as DNA: TGTGCCAGCAGCTTACTAGGATTCAATGAGCAGTACTTC.

This clonotype was recorded at least ten times. The chain is built from TRBV29-1 and TRBJ1-2; TRBD1 matches 7 bases. J gave up 2 bases and V 7 bases, and 7 bases lay outside the gene matches. The CDR3 length is 13 residues. Germline V gene sequence: CDR1 SQVTM, CDR2 ANQGSEA. The CDR3 region has the DNA TGCAGCGCCCGAGGACAGGAAAACTATGGCTACACCTTC. Protein product: CSARGQENYGYTF.

The rearrangement uses TRBV7-9 and TRBJ2-2; 7 bases map to TRBD2. V dropped 8 bases and J dropped 6; count of bases not matched to a gene: 9. Germline CDR1 reads SEHNR; CDR2 reads FQNEAQ (reference sequence). The CDR3 is made up of 14 amino acids. The chain's CDR3 is CASRLAANAGELFF. In nucleotides, the CDR3 is TGTGCCAGCCGGCTAGCGGCTAACGCCGGGGAGCTGTTTTTT.

This clonotype was detected many times. The rearrangement joins TRBV5-1 to TRBJ2-7; 12 nucleotides align to TRBD2. Germline V gene lookup returns CDR1 SGHRS and CDR2 YFSETQ. CDR3 size: 15 residues. V was pared by 4 bases and J by 3 bases, with 5 bases of the junction left unmatched. CDR3 in amino acids: CASSRTSGAYYEQYF. CDR3 nucleotides: TGCGCCAGCAGCAGGACTAGCGGGGCCTACTACGAGCAGTACTTC. Full variable domain (missing parts from reference TRBV5-1 and TRBJ2-7): KAGVTQTPRYLIKTRGQQVTLSCSPISGHRSVSWYQQTPGQGLQFLFEYFSETQRNKGNFPGRFSGRQFSNSRSEMNVSTLELGDSALYLCASSRTSGAYYEQYFGPGTRLTVT.

This clonotype was recorded many times. This chain connects TRBV4-1 to TRBJ1-4; 10 bases map to TRBD1. Germline loops: CDR1 MGHRA, CDR2 YSYEKL. The CDR3 sequence is 16 residues long. V lost 3 bases to trimming and J lost 5 bases; unmatched junction nucleotides: 6. The CDR3 DNA sequence: TGCGCCAGCAGCCAGGGACAGGGGATTCAGAATGAAAAACTGTTTTTT. Amino acids: CASSQGQGIQNEKLFF.

In its sample, this clonotype was seen many times. CDR3 in amino acids: CATGGLAGVSGELFF. CDR3 DNA: TGTGCCACCGGGGGACTAGCGGGAGTATCCGGGGAGCTGTTTTTT. The gene calls are TRBV24-1 and TRBJ2-2; TRBD2 matches 14 bases. Germline lookup yields CDR1 KGHDR and CDR2 SFDVKD. This CDR3 has 15 amino acids. Trimming removed 9 bases from V and 6 bases from J; junction bases left unmatched: 5.

The chain employs TRBV6-2 or TRBV6-3 and TRBJ2-3; D is possibly TRBD1 (5 bases). With 10 bases removed from V and 0 bases from J, the gap between germline ends came to 14 bases. The CDR3 totals 14 residues. Germline V gives CDR1 MNHEY, CDR2 SVGEGT. For the CDR3, the DNA is TGTGCCACCCTCAGGGCCACTAGCACAGATACGCAGTATTTT. It encodes CATLRATSTDTQYF.